Listed below are T cell receptor beta chains from one sample, sequenced in a study of cytomegalovirus exposure and HLA in healthy donors. TCRdb's table, derived via immunoSEQ multiplex PCR, lists solely in-frame clones and lacks some. Of under 150,000 clones in the sample, less than 80% are singletons; the top ten hold roughly 4.2%. Sequencing was carried out using PBMCs. These receptors all come from a middle-aged woman in good health and CMV-seropositive. Each CDR3 is given with its conserved first and last residue. Rows give clone size only sometimes, using once, few, many, or a class for an expanded clone.

.	TRBJ1-1	TRBV2	CASSASRGYSTEAFF
.	TRBJ2-1	TRBV4-2	CASSPGLRNNEQFF
.	TRBJ2-3	TRBV5-1	CASSLRPAGGVDTQYF
.	TRBJ1-5	TRBV2	CASSEDRGYNQPQHF
.	TRBJ1-6	TRBV11-3	CASSLSRGGGPPLHF
.	TRBJ2-7	TRBV7-9	CASSLTGYEQYF
.	TRBJ2-3	TRBV19	CASRTHITDTQYF
few	TRBJ2-3	TRBV27	CASSYRGTDTQYF
.	TRBJ1-4	TRBV2	CASSLQGAIVNEKLFF
.	TRBJ1-5	TRBV29-1	CSVEEGGNGPQHF
.	TRBJ1-2	TRBV18	CASSPDRVGYGYTF
.	TRBJ2-7	TRBV30	CAWSRGGQGTYEQYF
.	TRBJ2-5	TRBV28	CASSLAQVYQETQYF
.	TRBJ2-3	TRBV10-3	CAIRGTGGDYTQYF
.	TRBJ2-1	TRBV6-1	CASSDKRGGNEQFF
once	TRBJ1-2	TRBV7-9	CASSFGTGGSLSGYTF
.	TRBJ2-3	TRBV19	CASSIQGTDTQYF
.	TRBJ1-5	TRBV7-2	CASSDRVLGQPQHF
.	TRBJ2-3	TRBV4-2	CASSQDPTWWQYF
.	TRBJ2-1	TRBV2	CASSAWAGGYNEQFF
.	TRBJ2-7	TRBV7-9	CASSLIGGTYEQYF
.	TRBJ2-1	TRBV4-3	CASSQESRGLAYNEQFF
.	TRBJ2-1	TRBV6-5	CASSYWSGARNEQFF
.	TRBJ1-1	TRBV7-8	CASTPRRMNTEAFF
.	TRBJ2-1	TRBV9	CASSVDRDEQFF
.	TRBJ1-2	TRBV2	CASSEQGASNYGYTF
.	TRBJ1-2	TRBV6-5	CASSYGGDYGYTF
.	TRBJ2-5	TRBV5-4	CASRYSSSLRQETQYF
.	TRBJ1-2	TRBV6-1	CASSANSGGNGYTF
.	TRBJ2-1	TRBV5-6	CASSLHLAGAHEQFF
.	TRBJ2-7	TRBV21-1	CASSEAEGTSGVNFSYEQYF
.	TRBJ1-2	TRBV4-1	CASSRDRPYGYTF
few	TRBJ1-6	TRBV21-1	CASSKGTAIYNSPLHF
.	TRBJ1-5	TRBV12-1	CASSPGGHRARAQHF
.	TRBJ2-7	TRBV18	CASSPPSGTSYEQYF
few	TRBJ2-3	TRBV18	CASSPNPADTQYF
.	TRBJ2-2	TRBV27	CASSVTTNPGELFF
.	TRBJ2-3	TRBV7-3	CASSLLAGTDTQYF
.	TRBJ2-6	TRBV18	CASSPRGSGANVLTF
.	TRBJ2-7	TRBV6-1	CASPGHGAYEQYF
.	TRBJ1-1	TRBV11-2	CASTPRGFNTEAFF
.	TRBJ2-3	TRBV9	CASSVVGRGGTDTQYF
.	TRBJ2-1	TRBV29-1	CSVEGRRDEQFF
.	TRBJ2-1	TRBV7-2	CASSISAAGDYNEQFF
.	TRBJ1-1	TRBV19	CASSIVGGNTEAFF